This TCR beta chain stems from a study of T cells after yellow fever vaccination. Whole-study results and caveats: After the booster, 96% of CD4 and about nine tenths of CD8 primary-response clones were re-detected.

MiXCR, applied by TCRdb to the 5' RACE reads, yields one record per CDR3 protein. The profile shows over 45,000 distinct CDR3 sequences, approximately 7% of them singletons. This clonotype has at least ten counts. Its antigen is undetermined. This CDR3 is built from 12 residues. Germline loops: CDR1 LNHDA, CDR2 SQIVND (reference sequence). V was pared by 9 bases and J by 8 bases, with 16 bases between. The sample consisted of CD8+ T cells sorted from PBMCs, taken on the day of the first yellow fever vaccination. The chain combines TRBV19 with TRBJ1-2; possible D gene TRBD1, 6 bases. The receptor's source is a man aged 18 to 35 who received the YFV17D yellow fever vaccine. CDR3 DNA sequence: TGTGCCAGCAGGACAGCCGCTACAGGCTACACCTTC. The encoded protein is CASRTAATGYTF. The full variable domain, in which reference TRBV19 and TRBJ1-2 provide the parts outside the CDR3, is DGGITQSPKYLFRKEGQNVTLSCEQNLNHDAMYWYRQDPGQGLRLIYYSQIVNDFQKGDIAEGYSVSREKKESFPLTVTSAQKNPTAFYLCASRTAATGYTFGSGTRLTVV.